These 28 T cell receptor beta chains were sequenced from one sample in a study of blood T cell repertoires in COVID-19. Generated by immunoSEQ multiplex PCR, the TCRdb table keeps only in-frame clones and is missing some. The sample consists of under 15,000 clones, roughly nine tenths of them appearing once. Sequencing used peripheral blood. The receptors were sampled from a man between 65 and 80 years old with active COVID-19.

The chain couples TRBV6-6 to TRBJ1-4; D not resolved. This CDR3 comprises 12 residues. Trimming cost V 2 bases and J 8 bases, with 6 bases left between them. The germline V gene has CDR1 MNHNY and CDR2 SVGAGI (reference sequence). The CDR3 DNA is TGTGCCAGCAGTTACACGGTGGAAAAACTGTTTTTT. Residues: CASSYTVEKLFF.

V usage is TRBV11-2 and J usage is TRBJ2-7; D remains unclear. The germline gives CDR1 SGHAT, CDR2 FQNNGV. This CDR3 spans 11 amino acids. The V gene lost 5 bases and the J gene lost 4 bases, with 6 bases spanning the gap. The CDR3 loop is CASSPSYEQYF. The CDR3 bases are TGTGCCAGCAGCCCTAGTTACGAGCAGTACTTC.

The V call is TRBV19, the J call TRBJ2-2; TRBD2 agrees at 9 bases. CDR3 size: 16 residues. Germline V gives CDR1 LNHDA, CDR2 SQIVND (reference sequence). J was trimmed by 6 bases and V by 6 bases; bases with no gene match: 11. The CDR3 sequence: CASSRAGGPWSGELFF. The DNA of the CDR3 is TGTGCCAGTAGCCGAGCGGGGGGCCCGTGGTCCGGGGAGCTGTTTTTT.

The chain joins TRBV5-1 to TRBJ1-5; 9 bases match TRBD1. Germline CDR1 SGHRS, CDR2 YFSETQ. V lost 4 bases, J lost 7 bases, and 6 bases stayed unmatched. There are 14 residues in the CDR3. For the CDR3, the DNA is TGCGCCAGCAGCCCGGGGACAGGGCGACAGCCCCAGCATTTT. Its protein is CASSPGTGRQPQHF.

CDR3 DNA: TGTGCCAGCAGTTACCCCAACTACGAGCAGTACTTC. It is translated as CASSYPNYEQYF. The chain couples TRBV6-6 to TRBJ2-7; the D is unclear. V lost 2 bases to trimming and J lost 3 bases, with 5 bases between them. The CDR3 length is 12 residues. Germline CDR1 and CDR2: MNHNY and SVGAGI (reference sequence).

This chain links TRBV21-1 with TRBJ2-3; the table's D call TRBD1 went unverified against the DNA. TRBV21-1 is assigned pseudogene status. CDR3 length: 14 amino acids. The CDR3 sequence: CASTRYRGAGARNF. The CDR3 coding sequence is TGTGCCAGCACCCGTTACAGGGGGGCGGGAGCCCGAAATTTT.

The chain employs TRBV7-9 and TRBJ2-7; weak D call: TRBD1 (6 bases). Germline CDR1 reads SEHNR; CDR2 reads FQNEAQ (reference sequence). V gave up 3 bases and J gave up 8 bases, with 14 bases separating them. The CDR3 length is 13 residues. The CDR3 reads CASSFGQPSKQYF. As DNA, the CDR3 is TGTGCCAGCAGCTTCGGACAGCCTTCAAAGCAGTACTTC.

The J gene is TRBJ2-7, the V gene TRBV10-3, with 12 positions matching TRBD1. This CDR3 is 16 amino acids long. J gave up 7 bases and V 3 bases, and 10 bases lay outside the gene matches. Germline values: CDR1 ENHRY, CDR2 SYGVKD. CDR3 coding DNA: TGTGCCATCAGTGACCCCCCGGGACAGGGGGCTTGGGAGCAGTACTTC. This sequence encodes CAISDPPGQGAWEQYF.

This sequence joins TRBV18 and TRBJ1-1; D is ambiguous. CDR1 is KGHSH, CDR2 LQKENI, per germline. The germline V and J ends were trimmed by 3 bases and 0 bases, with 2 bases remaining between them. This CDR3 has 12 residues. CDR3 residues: CASSPMNTEAFF. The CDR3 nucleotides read TGTGCCAGCTCACCTATGAACACTGAAGCTTTCTTT.

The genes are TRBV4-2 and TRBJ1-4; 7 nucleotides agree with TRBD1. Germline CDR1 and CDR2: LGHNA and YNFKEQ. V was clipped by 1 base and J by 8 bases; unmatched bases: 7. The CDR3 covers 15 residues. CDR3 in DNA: TGTGCCAGCAGCCAAGCTGGGACAGTCGACGAAAAACTGTTTTTT. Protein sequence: CASSQAGTVDEKLFF.

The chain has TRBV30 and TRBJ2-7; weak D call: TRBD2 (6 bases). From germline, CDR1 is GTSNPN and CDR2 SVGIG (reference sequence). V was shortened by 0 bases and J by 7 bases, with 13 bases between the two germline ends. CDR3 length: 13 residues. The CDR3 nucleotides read TGTGCCTGGAGTGTAGCCGGGGGTTTGGAGCAGTACTTC. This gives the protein CAWSVAGGLEQYF.

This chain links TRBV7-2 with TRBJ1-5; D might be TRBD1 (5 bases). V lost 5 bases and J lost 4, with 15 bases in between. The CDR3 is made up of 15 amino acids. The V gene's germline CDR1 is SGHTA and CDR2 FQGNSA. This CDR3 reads CASSVVEGSNQPQHF. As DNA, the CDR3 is TGTGCCAGCAGCGTAGTGGAGGGGTCTAATCAGCCCCAGCATTTT.

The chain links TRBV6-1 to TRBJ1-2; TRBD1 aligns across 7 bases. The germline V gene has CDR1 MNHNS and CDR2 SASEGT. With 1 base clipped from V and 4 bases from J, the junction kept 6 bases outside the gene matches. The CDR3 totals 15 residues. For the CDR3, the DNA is TGTGCCAGCAGTGAAGAGAGGGGGCCGGGCTATGGCTACACCTTC. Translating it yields CASSEERGPGYGYTF.

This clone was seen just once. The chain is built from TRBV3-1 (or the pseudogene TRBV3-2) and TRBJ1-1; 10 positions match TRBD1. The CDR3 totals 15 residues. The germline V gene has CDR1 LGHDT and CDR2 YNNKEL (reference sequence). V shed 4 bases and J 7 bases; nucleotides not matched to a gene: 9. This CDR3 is CASSPQDRGLVEAFF. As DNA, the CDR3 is TGTGCCAGCAGCCCCCAGGACAGGGGGTTAGTTGAAGCTTTCTTT.

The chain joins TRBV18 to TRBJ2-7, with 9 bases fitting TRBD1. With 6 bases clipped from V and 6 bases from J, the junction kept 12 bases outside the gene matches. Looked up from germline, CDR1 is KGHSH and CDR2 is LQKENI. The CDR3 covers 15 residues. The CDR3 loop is CASSNSGTGKGEQYF. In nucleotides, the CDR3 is TGTGCCAGCTCGAATTCCGGGACAGGGAAAGGCGAGCAGTACTTC.

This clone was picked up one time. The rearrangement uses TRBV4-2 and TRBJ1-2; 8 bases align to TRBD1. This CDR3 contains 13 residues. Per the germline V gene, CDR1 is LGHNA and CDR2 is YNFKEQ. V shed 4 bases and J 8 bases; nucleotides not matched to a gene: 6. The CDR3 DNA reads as TGTGCCAGCAGCCGAACAGGGGGAGAAGGCTACACCTTC. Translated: CASSRTGGEGYTF.

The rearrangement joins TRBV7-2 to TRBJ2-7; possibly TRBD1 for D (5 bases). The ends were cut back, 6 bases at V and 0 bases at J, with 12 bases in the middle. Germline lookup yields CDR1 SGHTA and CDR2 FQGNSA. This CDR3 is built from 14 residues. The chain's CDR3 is CASSLDRTSYEQYF. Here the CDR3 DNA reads TGTGCCAGCAGTCTCGACAGAACCTCCTACGAGCAGTACTTC. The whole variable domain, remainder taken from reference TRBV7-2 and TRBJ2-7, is GAGVSQSPSNKVTEKGKDVELRCDPISGHTALYWYRQSLGQGLEFLIYFQGNSAPDKSGLPSDRFSAERTGGSVSTLTIQRTQQEDSAVYLCASSLDRTSYEQYFGPGTRLTVT.

This CDR3 is CASPPREESSYEQYF. DNA of the CDR3: TGCGCCAGCCCTCCCAGGGAAGAGAGCTCCTACGAGCAGTACTTC. The rearrangement uses TRBV10-1 and TRBJ2-7; perhaps TRBD1 as D (5 bases). The germline V gene encodes CDR1 WNHNN and CDR2 SYGVQD (reference sequence). Trimming shortened V by 8 bases and J by 0 bases, and 17 bases separated the two germline ends. The CDR3 runs 15 residues.

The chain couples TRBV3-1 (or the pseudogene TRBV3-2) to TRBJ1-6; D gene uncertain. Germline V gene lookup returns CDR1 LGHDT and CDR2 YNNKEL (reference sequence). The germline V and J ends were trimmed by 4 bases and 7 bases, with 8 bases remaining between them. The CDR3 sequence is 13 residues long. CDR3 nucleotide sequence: TGTGCCAGCAGCCCCGACGGGAATTCACCCCTCCACTTT. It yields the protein CASSPDGNSPLHF.

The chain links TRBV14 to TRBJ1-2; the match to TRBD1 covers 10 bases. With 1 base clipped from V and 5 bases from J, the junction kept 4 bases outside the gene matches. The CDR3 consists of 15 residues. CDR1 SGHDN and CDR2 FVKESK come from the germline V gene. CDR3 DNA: TGTGCCAGCAGCCAAGCAGGGACAGGGGTTTATGGCTACACCTTC. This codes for CASSQAGTGVYGYTF.

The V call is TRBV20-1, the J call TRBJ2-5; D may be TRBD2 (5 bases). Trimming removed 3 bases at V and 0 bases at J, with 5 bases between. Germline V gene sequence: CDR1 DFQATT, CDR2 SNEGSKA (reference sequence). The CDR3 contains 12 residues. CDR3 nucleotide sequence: TGCAGTGCTAGTAGCGACCAAGAGACCCAGTACTTC. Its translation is CSASSDQETQYF.

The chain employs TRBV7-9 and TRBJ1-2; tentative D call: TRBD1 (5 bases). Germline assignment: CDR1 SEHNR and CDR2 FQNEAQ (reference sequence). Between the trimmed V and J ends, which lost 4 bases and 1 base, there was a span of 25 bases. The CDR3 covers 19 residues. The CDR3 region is CASSSEGGGTYGFNYGYTF. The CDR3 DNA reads TGTGCCAGCAGCTCAGAAGGCGGGGGGACGTATGGCTTTAACTATGGCTACACCTTC.

The CDR3 protein is CASSLARAVYEQYF. In nucleotides, the CDR3 is TGTGCCAGCAGCTTAGCCAGGGCCGTCTACGAGCAGTACTTC. The chain couples TRBV11-2 to TRBJ2-7; maybe TRBD1 (5 bases). CDR1 SGHAT and CDR2 FQNNGV come from the germline V gene. This CDR3 spans 14 amino acids. Deletions cut 1 base from V and 3 bases from J, with 10 bases between.

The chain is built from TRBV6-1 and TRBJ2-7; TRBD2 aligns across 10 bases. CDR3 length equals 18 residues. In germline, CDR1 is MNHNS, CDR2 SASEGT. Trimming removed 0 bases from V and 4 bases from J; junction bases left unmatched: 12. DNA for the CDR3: TGTGCCAGCAGTGAAGCTCGAAGCGGGCTAGCGGGAGTATACGAGCAGTACTTC. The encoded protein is CASSEARSGLAGVYEQYF.

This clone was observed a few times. The CDR3 is CASSLTAGTGLPDGYTF. CDR3 nucleotide sequence: TGTGCCAGCAGCTTGACAGCCGGGACAGGGCTACCCGATGGCTACACCTTC. The chain joins TRBV5-4 to TRBJ1-2; 9 nucleotides line up with TRBD1. The CDR3 runs to 17 residues. J was trimmed by 6 bases and V by 1 base; bases with no gene match: 13. From germline, CDR1 is SGHNT and CDR2 YYREEE (reference sequence). Complete variable domain (other parts from reference TRBV5-4 and TRBJ1-2): ETGVTQSPTHLIKTRGQQVTLRCSSQSGHNTVSWYQQALGQGPQFIFQYYREEENGRGNFPPRFSGLQFPNYSSELNVNALELDDSALYLCASSLTAGTGLPDGYTFGSGTRLTVV.

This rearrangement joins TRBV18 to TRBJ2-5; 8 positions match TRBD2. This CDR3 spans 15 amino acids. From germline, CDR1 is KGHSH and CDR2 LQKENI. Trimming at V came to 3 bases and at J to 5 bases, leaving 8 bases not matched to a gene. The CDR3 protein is CASSPNQGLGETQYF. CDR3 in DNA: TGTGCCAGCTCACCGAACCAGGGACTAGGGGAGACCCAGTACTTC.

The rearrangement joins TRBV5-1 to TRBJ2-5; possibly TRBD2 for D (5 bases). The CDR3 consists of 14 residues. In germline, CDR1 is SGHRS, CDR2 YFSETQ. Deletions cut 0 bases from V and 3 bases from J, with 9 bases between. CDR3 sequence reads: CASSLGPGKETQYF. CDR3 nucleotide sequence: TGCGCCAGCAGCTTGGGGCCGGGAAAAGAGACCCAGTACTTC. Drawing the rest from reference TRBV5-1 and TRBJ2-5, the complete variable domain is KAGVTQTPRYLIKTRGQQVTLSCSPISGHRSVSWYQQTPGQGLQFLFEYFSETQRNKGNFPGRFSGRQFSNSRSEMNVSTLELGDSALYLCASSLGPGKETQYFGPGTRLLVL.

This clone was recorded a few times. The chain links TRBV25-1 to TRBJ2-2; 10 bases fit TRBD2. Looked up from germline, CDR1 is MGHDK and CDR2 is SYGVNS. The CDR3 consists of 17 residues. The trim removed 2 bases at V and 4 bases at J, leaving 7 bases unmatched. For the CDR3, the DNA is TGTGCCAGCAGTGAAGTCGCTAGCGGGAGCGGCACCGGGGAGCTGTTTTTT. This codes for CASSEVASGSGTGELFF.